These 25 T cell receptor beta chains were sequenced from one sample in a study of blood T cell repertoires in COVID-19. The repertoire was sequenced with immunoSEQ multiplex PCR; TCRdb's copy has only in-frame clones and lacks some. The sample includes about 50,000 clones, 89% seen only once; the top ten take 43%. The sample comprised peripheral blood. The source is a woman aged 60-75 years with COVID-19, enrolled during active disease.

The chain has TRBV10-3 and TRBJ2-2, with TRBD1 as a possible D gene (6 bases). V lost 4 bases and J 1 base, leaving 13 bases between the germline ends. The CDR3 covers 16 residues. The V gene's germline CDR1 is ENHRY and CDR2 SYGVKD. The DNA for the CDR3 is TGTGCCATCAGTGGGTCGGAGACAGGGAACACCGGGGAGCTGTTTTTT. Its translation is CAISGSETGNTGELFF.

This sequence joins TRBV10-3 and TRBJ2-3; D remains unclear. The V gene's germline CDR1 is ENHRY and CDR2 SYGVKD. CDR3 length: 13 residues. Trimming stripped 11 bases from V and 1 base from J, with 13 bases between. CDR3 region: CAARSEGTDTQYF. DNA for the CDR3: TGTGCCGCCCGTTCTGAGGGCACAGATACGCAGTATTTT.

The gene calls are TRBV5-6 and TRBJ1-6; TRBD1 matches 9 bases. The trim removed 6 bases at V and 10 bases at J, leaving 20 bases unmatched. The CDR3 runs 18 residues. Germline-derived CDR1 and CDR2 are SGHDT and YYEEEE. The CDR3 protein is CASTSSLGQGGWNSPLHF. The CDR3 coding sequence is TGTGCCAGCACCTCTAGTTTGGGACAGGGCGGGTGGAACTCACCCCTCCACTTT.

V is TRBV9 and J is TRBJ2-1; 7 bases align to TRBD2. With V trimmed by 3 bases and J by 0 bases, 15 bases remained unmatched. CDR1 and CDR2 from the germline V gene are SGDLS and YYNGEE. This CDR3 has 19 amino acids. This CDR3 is CASSAWKGLADLSYNEQFF. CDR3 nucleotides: TGTGCCAGCAGCGCCTGGAAGGGGCTAGCGGACCTCTCCTACAATGAGCAGTTCTTC.

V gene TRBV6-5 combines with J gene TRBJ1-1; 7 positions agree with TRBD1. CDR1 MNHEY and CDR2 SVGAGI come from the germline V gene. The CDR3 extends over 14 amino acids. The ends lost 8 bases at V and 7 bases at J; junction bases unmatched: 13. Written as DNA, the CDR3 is TGTGCCAGCGGAATTACAGGGGTCCTCTTTGAAGCTTTCTTT. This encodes CASGITGVLFEAFF.

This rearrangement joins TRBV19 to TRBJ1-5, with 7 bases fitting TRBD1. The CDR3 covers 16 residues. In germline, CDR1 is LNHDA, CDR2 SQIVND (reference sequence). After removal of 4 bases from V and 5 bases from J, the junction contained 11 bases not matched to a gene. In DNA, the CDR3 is TGTGCCAGTAGTAGGCTTGGTGGGCAGGGGGATCAGCCCCAGCATTTT. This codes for CASSRLGGQGDQPQHF.

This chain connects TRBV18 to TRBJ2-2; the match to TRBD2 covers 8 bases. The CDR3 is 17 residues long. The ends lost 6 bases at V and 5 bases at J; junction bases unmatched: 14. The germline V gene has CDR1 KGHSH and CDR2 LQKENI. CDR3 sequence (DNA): TGTGCCAGCTCCCTCTCCCGGGAGGGACCATTAACCGGGGAGCTGTTTTTT. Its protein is CASSLSREGPLTGELFF. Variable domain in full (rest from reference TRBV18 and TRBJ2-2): NAGVMQNPRHLVRRRGQEARLRCSPMKGHSHVYWYRQLPEEGLKFMVYLQKENIIDESGMPKERFSAEFPKEGPSILRIQQVVRGDSAAYFCASSLSREGPLTGELFFGEGSRLTVL.

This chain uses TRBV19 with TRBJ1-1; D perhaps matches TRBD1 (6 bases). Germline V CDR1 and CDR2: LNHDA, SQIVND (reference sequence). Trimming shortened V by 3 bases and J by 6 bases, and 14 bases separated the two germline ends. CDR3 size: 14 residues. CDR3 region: CASSIGGAVAEAFF. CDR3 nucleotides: TGTGCCAGTAGTATTGGGGGCGCGGTCGCTGAAGCTTTCTTT.

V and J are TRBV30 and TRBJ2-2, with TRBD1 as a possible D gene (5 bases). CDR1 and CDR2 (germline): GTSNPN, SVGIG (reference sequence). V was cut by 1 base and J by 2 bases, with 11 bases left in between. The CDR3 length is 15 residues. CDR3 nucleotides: TGTGCCTGGAGTGCCTTGGGGCAAAACACCGGGGAGCTGTTTTTT. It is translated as CAWSALGQNTGELFF. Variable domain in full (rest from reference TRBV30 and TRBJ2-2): SQTIHQWPATLVQPVGSPLSLECTVEGTSNPNLYWYRQAAGRGLQLLFYSVGIGQISSEVPQNLSASRPQDRQFILSSKKLLLSDSGFYLCAWSALGQNTGELFFGEGSRLTVL.

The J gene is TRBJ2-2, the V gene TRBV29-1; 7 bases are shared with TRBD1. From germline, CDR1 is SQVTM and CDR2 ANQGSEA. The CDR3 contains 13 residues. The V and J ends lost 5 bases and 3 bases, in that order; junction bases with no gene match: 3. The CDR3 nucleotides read TGCAGCGTTCGACAGGGAGACACCGGGGAGCTGTTTTTT. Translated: CSVRQGDTGELFF.

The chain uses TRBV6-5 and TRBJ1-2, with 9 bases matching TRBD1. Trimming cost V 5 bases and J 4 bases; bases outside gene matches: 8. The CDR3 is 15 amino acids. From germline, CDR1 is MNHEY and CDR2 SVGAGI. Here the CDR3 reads CASSLGGTGTYGYTF. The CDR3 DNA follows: TGTGCCAGCAGTCTCGGCGGGACAGGGACCTATGGCTACACCTTC.

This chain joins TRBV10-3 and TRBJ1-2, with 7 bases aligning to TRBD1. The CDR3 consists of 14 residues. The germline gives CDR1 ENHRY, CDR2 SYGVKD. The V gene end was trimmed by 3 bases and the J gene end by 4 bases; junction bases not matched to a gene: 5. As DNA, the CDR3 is TGTGCCATCAGTGACGTGGACAGGACCTATGGCTACACCTTC. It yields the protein CAISDVDRTYGYTF.

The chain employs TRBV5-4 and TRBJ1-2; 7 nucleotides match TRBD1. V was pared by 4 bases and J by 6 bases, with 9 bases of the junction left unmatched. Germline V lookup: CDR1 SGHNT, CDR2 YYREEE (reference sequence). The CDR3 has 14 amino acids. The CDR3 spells CASSTLTGRDGYTF. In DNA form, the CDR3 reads TGTGCCAGCAGCACCCTGACAGGGCGGGATGGCTACACCTTC.

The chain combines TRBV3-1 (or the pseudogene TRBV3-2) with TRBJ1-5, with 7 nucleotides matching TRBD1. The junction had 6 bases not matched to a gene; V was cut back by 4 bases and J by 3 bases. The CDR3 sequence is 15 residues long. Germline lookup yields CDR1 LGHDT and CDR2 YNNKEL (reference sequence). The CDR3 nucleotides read TGTGCCAGCAGCCCCCGACAGGGTCTCAATCAGCCCCAGCATTTT. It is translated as CASSPRQGLNQPQHF.

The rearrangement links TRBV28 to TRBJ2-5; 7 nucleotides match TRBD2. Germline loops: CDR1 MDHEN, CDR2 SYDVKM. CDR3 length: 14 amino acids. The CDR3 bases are TGTGCGACGATTGGTGGGAGGGTGGAAGAGACCCAGTACTTC. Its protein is CATIGGRVEETQYF.

This CDR3 reads CATSRGQGKGNEKLFF. As DNA, the CDR3 is TGTGCCACCAGCAGAGGACAGGGGAAAGGAAATGAAAAACTGTTTTTT. J is TRBJ1-4 and V is TRBV15, with 8 bases lining up with TRBD1. The V gene's germline CDR1 is LNHNV and CDR2 YYDKDF (reference sequence). The trim removed 1 base at V and 5 bases at J, leaving 6 bases unmatched. The CDR3 is made up of 16 amino acids.

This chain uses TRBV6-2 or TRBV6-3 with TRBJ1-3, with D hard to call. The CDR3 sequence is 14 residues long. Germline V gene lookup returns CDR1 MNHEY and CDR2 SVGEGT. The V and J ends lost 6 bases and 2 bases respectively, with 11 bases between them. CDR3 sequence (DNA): TGTGCCAGCAGCCGGAGCGGGGCTGGAAACACCATATATTTT. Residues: CASSRSGAGNTIYF.

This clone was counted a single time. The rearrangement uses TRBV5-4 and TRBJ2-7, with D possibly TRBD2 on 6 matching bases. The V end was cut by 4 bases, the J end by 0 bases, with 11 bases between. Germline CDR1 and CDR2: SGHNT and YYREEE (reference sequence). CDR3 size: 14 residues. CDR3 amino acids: CASSPGLSSYEQYF. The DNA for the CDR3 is TGTGCCAGCAGCCCGGGACTGAGCTCCTACGAGCAGTACTTC. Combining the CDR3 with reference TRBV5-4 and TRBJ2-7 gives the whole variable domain ETGVTQSPTHLIKTRGQQVTLRCSSQSGHNTVSWYQQALGQGPQFIFQYYREEENGRGNFPPRFSGLQFPNYSSELNVNALELDDSALYLCASSPGLSSYEQYFGPGTRLTVT.

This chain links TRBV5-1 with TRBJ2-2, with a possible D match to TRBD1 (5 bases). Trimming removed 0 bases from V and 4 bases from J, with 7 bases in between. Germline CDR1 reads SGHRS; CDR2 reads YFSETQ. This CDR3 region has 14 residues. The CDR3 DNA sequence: TGCGCCAGCAGCTTGGGACAGACCACCGGGGAGCTGTTTTTT. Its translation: CASSLGQTTGELFF.

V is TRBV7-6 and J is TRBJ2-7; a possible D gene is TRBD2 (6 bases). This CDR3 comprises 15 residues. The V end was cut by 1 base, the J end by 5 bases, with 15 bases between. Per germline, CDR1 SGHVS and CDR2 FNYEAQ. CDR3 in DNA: TGTGCCAGCAGCTTAGTGGTCGCGGGGTTGCACGAGCAGTACTTC. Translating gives CASSLVVAGLHEQYF.

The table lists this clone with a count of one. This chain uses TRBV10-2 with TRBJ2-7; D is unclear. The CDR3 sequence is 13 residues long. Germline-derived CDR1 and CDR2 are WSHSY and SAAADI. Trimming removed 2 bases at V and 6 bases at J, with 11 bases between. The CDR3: CASSERVRSEQYF. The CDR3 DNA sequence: TGCGCCAGCAGTGAGCGGGTTAGGTCCGAGCAGTACTTC.

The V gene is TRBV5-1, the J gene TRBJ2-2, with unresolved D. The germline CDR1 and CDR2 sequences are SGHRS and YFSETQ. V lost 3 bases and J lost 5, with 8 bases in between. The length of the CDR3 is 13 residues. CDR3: CASSYTPTGELFF. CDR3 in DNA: TGCGCCAGCAGCTATACACCTACCGGGGAGCTGTTTTTT.

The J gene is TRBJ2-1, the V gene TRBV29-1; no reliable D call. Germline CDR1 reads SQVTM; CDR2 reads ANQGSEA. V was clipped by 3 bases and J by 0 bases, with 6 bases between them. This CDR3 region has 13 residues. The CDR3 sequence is CSVDLSSYNEQFF. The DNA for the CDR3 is TGCAGCGTTGATCTGAGCTCCTACAATGAGCAGTTCTTC.

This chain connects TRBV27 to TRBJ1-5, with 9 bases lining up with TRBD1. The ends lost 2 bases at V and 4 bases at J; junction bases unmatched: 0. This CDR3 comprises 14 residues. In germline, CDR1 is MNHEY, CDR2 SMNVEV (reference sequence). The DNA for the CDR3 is TGTGCCAGCAGTTTAGGACAGGGGAATCAGCCCCAGCATTTT. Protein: CASSLGQGNQPQHF.

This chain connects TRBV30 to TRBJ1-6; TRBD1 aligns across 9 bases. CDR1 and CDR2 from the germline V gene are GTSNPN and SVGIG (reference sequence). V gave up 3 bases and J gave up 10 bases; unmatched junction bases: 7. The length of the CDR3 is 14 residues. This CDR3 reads CAWRLGQGRSPLHF. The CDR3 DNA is TGTGCCTGGAGATTAGGACAGGGGAGGTCACCCCTCCACTTT. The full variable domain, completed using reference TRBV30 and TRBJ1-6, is SQTIHQWPATLVQPVGSPLSLECTVEGTSNPNLYWYRQAAGRGLQLLFYSVGIGQISSEVPQNLSASRPQDRQFILSSKKLLLSDSGFYLCAWRLGQGRSPLHFGNGTRLTVT.